Below are 19 T cell receptor beta chains sequenced from a single sample in a study of control samples from healthy donors and cancer patients. TCRdb keeps only in-frame clones here, not all; method: immunoSEQ multiplex PCR. This table holds approximately 49,000 clones, about nine tenths found once. Material for sequencing was PBMCs. These receptors all come from a man aged 35 to 55 with colorectal cancer.

The chain has TRBV18 and TRBJ1-1; 8 bases fit TRBD1. This CDR3 is built from 16 residues. In germline, CDR1 is KGHSH, CDR2 LQKENI. Trimming at V came to 1 base and at J to 2 bases, leaving 6 bases not matched to a gene. The CDR3 loop is CASSPLMTGENTEAFF. As DNA, the CDR3 is TGTGCCAGCTCACCACTGATGACAGGGGAAAACACTGAAGCTTTCTTT.

The chain is built from TRBV7-8 and TRBJ2-7, with TRBD2 identical over 8 bases. Germline V CDR1 and CDR2: SGHVS, FQNEAQ. The CDR3 length is 15 residues. J was trimmed by 3 bases and V by 0 bases; bases with no gene match: 4. CDR3 DNA sequence: TGTGCCAGCAGCTTAGCCGCGGGGGGCGGCTACGAGCAGTACTTC. Its translation is CASSLAAGGGYEQYF.

The chain joins TRBV5-6 to TRBJ2-7, with D possibly being TRBD2 (6 bases). CDR3 size: 13 residues. V lost 6 bases, J lost 6 bases, and 16 bases lay in between. Per the germline V gene, CDR1 is SGHDT and CDR2 is YYEEEE. The CDR3 DNA is TGTGCCAGCACCCTTGCGGGACCCGGCGAGCAGTACTTC. It is translated as CASTLAGPGEQYF.

The V gene is TRBV5-4, the J gene TRBJ1-5; no clear D gene. Germline V lookup: CDR1 SGHNT, CDR2 YYREEE (reference sequence). Trimming pared 0 bases from V and 5 bases from J, leaving 12 bases between. CDR3 size: 15 residues. The CDR3 bases are TGTGCCAGCAGCTTGGCCGGGGATAAGGATCAGCCCCAGCATTTT. This codes for CASSLAGDKDQPQHF.

Only a few counts were recorded for this clone. The V call is TRBV6-5, the J call TRBJ1-1, with D uncertain. CDR1 is MNHEY, CDR2 SVGAGI, per germline. Deletions cut 5 bases from V and 5 bases from J, with 18 bases between. CDR3 length equals 15 residues. The CDR3 coding sequence is TGTGCCAGCAGTCCACCGGGCCCTAGAGAGACTGAAGCTTTCTTT. Protein product: CASSPPGPRETEAFF.

The chain couples TRBV6-5 to TRBJ2-3, with a possible D match to TRBD2 (6 bases). Germline CDR1 is MNHEY and CDR2 is SVGAGI. This CDR3 comprises 14 residues. The V gene lost 6 bases and the J gene lost 2 bases, with 12 bases spanning the gap. The DNA for the CDR3 is TGTGCCAGCAGCTCTCGGGAGCCCACAGATACGCAGTATTTT. This sequence encodes CASSSREPTDTQYF.

This clone has more than one count but fewer than ten. The chain links TRBV4-3 to TRBJ1-1; no definite D call. The CDR3 has 15 amino acids. From germline, CDR1 is LGHNA and CDR2 YSLEER. V was shortened by 0 bases and J by 3 bases, with 11 bases between the two germline ends. The CDR3 loop is CASSQDSTPYTEAFF. The CDR3, as DNA: TGCGCCAGCAGCCAAGATTCGACCCCTTACACTGAAGCTTTCTTT.

The genes are TRBV6-5 and TRBJ2-7; 9 nucleotides line up with TRBD2. V gave up 3 bases and J gave up 3 bases; unmatched junction bases: 3. The CDR3 loop spans 14 amino acids. Germline V lookup: CDR1 MNHEY, CDR2 SVGAGI. The CDR3, as DNA: TGTGCCAGCAGTTATAGCGGGAGCTTCTACGAGCAGTACTTC. This encodes CASSYSGSFYEQYF.

The rearrangement links TRBV28 to TRBJ2-7, with TRBD2 matching 16 bases. Germline loops: CDR1 MDHEN, CDR2 SYDVKM. V trimming: 5 bases; J trimming: 1 base; junction bases outside the gene matches: 8. This CDR3 spans 18 amino acids. The CDR3, as DNA: TGTGCCAGCAGTAGATCCGGGACTAGCGGGAGGGTGTCCTACGAGCAGTACTTC. This codes for CASSRSGTSGRVSYEQYF.

The chain employs TRBV7-6 and TRBJ2-7, with TRBD1 matching 9 bases. The CDR3 has 16 amino acids. The germline V gene encodes CDR1 SGHVS and CDR2 FNYEAQ. With 1 base clipped from V and 3 bases from J, the junction kept 7 bases outside the gene matches. DNA of the CDR3: TGTGCCAGCAGCTTAGAGGTCAAGGACAGGGGCTACGAGCAGTACTTC. It encodes CASSLEVKDRGYEQYF.

CDR3 in amino acids: CASRKGLGPSGANVLTF. The DNA for the CDR3 is TGTGCCAGCAGAAAGGGACTAGGACCCTCTGGGGCCAACGTCCTGACTTTC. The chain employs TRBV2 and TRBJ2-6; the match to TRBD2 covers 8 bases. Trimming removed 6 bases from V and 0 bases from J; junction bases left unmatched: 7. The CDR3 consists of 17 residues. CDR1 and CDR2 from the germline V gene are SNHLY and FYNNEI.

Regarding this clone: This specimen includes other DNA sequences encoding the same CDR3. The chain uses TRBV4-1 and TRBJ1-5; D perhaps matches TRBD1 (5 bases). CDR3 size: 16 residues. Germline V gene data show CDR1 as MGHRA and CDR2 as YSYEKL. V shed 0 bases and J shed 2 bases, with 11 bases lying between them. Here the CDR3 DNA reads TGCGCCAGCAGCCAAGATGGGGGGATAGGCAATCAGCCCCAGCATTTT. Its translation: CASSQDGGIGNQPQHF.

The chain carries TRBV7-9 and TRBJ1-5, with D uncertain. CDR3 length: 12 amino acids. Germline CDR1 and CDR2: SEHNR and FQNEAQ (reference sequence). The V and J ends lost 3 bases and 7 bases respectively, with 7 bases between them. In DNA, the CDR3 is TGTGCCAGCAGCTTTAACGAGCAGCCCCAGCATTTT. It specifies CASSFNEQPQHF. Drawing the rest from reference TRBV7-9 and TRBJ1-5, the complete variable domain is DTGVSQNPRHKITKRGQNVTFRCDPISEHNRLYWYRQTLGQGPEFLTYFQNEAQLEKSRLLSDRFSAERPKGSFSTLEIQRTEQGDSAMYLCASSFNEQPQHFGDGTRLSIL.

The chain couples TRBV6-6 to TRBJ2-7; D not certain. V was clipped by 5 bases and J by 6 bases, with 17 bases between them. The CDR3 sequence is 14 residues long. Germline loops: CDR1 MNHNY, CDR2 SVGAGI (reference sequence). CDR3 sequence reads: CASSHISSLGEQYF. The CDR3 DNA is TGTGCCAGCAGTCACATTTCTTCCTTGGGCGAGCAGTACTTC.

This clone came up once. V and J are TRBV7-8 and TRBJ2-7; maybe TRBD2 (5 bases). CDR3 length: 15 residues. Germline loops: CDR1 SGHVS, CDR2 FQNEAQ. Deletions cut 0 bases from V and 3 bases from J, with 12 bases between. CDR3: CASSLAARRGYEQYF. The DNA for the CDR3 is TGTGCCAGCAGCTTAGCGGCCCGACGGGGCTACGAGCAGTACTTC.

The J gene is TRBJ2-1, the V gene TRBV5-1; D call uncertain. In germline, CDR1 is SGHRS, CDR2 YFSETQ. The CDR3 is made up of 14 amino acids. V was clipped by 6 bases and J by 0 bases, with 10 bases between them. The CDR3 loop is CASTTFGSYNEQFF. The CDR3 nucleotides are TGCGCCAGCACCACATTCGGCTCCTACAATGAGCAGTTCTTC.

The chain joins TRBV6-5 to TRBJ1-2; TRBD1 matches at 12 bases. From germline, CDR1 is MNHEY and CDR2 SVGAGI. The CDR3 consists of 15 residues. The V segment lost 6 bases and the J segment 8 bases; nucleotides outside the gene matches: 10. DNA for the CDR3: TGTGCCAGCAGATCACCGGGACAGGGGGCGGGAGGCTACACCTTC. It encodes CASRSPGQGAGGYTF.

With respect to this clone: The CDR3 does not close with the conserved phenylalanine or tryptophan, likely indicating a read error. The chain links TRBV25-1 to TRBJ1-5; D perhaps matches TRBD1 (5 bases). Germline V gene lookup returns CDR1 MGHDK and CDR2 SYGVNS. The CDR3 is made up of 13 amino acids. Trimming took 7 bases from V and 2 from J, leaving 9 bases between them. The CDR3 nucleotides are TGTGCCAGCACAGGGTCTGGCAATCAGCCCCAGCATCTT. Amino acids: CASTGSGNQPQHL.

Only a few counts were recorded for this clone. The chain links TRBV6-5 to TRBJ1-3; the D is unclear. Germline CDR1 MNHEY, CDR2 SVGAGI. This CDR3 is 16 amino acids long. The V end was cut by 0 bases, the J end by 0 bases, with 9 bases between. In nucleotides, the CDR3 is TGTGCCAGCAGTTACTCGGGCGGCATCTCTGGAAACACCATATATTTT. Protein sequence: CASSYSGGISGNTIYF.